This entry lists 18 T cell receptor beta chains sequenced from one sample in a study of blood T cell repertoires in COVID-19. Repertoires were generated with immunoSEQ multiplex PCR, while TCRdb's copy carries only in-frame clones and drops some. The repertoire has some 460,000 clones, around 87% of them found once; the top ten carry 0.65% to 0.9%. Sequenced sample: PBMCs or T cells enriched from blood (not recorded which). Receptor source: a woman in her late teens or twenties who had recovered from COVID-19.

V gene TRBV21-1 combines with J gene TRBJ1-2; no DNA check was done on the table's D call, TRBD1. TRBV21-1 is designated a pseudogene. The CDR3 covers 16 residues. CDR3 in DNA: TGTGCCAGCAGCAGTAGAAGGGACAGGGGTACCTATGGCTACACCTTC. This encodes CASSSRRDRGTYGYTF.

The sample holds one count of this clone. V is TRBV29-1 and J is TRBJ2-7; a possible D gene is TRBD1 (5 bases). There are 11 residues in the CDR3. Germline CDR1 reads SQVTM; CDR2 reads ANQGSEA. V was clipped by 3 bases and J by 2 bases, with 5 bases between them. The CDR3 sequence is CSVETAYEQYF. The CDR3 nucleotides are TGCAGCGTTGAGACAGCCTACGAGCAGTACTTC.

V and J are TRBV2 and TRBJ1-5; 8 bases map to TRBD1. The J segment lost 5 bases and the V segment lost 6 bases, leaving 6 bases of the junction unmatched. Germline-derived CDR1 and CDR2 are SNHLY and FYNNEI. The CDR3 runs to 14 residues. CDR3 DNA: TGTGCCAGCAGCACTGACAGGGGCGATCAGCCCCAGCATTTT. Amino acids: CASSTDRGDQPQHF.

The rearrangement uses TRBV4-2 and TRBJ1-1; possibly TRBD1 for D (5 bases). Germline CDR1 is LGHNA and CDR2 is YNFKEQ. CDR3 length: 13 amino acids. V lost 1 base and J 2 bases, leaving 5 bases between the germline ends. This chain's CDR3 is CASSQGGNTEAFF. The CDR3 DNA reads TGTGCCAGCAGCCAAGGGGGCAACACTGAAGCTTTCTTT.

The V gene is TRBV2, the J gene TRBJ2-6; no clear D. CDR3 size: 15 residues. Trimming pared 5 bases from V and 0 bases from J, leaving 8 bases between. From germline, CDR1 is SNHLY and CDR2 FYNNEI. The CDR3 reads CASSRSGSGANVLTF. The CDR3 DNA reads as TGTGCCAGCAGTCGATCGGGCTCTGGGGCCAACGTCCTGACTTTC.

The CDR3 nucleotides read TGTGCCAGCAGTTTATACGGGACAGGGAGGGTCTATGGCTACACCTTC. Protein product: CASSLYGTGRVYGYTF. This chain uses TRBV28 with TRBJ1-2, with TRBD1 identical over 9 bases. Trimming removed 1 base from V and 4 bases from J; junction bases left unmatched: 7. This CDR3 has 16 residues. Germline CDR1 MDHEN, CDR2 SYDVKM.

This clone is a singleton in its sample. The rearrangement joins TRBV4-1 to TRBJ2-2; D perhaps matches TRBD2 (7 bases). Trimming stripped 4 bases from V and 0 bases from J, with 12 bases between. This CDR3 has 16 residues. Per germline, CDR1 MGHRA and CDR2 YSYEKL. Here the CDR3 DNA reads TGCGCCAGCAGCCTAAGGGGGGGACCGAACACCGGGGAGCTGTTTTTT. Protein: CASSLRGGPNTGELFF.

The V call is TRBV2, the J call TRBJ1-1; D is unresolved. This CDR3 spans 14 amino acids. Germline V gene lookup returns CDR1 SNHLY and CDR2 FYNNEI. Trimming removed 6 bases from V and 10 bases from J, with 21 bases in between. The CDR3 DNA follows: TGTGCCAGCAGCAACAGCCTCGACACCCCAAGAGCTTTCTTT. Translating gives CASSNSLDTPRAFF. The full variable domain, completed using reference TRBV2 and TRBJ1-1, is EPEVTQTPSHQVTQMGQEVILRCVPISNHLYFYWYRQILGQKVEFLVSFYNNEISEKSEIFDDQFSVERPDGSNFTLKIRSTKLEDSAMYFCASSNSLDTPRAFFGQGTRLTVV.

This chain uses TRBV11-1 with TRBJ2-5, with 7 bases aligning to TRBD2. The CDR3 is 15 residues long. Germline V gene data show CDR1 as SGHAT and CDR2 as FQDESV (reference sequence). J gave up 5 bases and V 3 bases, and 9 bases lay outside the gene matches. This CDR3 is CASSFSTGEGETQYF. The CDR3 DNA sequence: TGTGCCAGCAGCTTTTCGACTGGGGAGGGGGAGACCCAGTACTTC.

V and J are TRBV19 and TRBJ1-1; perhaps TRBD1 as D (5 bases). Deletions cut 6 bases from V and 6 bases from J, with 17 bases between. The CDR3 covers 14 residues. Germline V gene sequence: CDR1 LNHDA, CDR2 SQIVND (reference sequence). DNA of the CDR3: TGTGCCAGTAGACCTGCCAGGGATTACGCTGAAGCTTTCTTT. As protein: CASRPARDYAEAFF.

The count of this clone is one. CDR3 coding DNA: TGCGCCAGCAGCCAAGATGTTAGGACTAGAAATCGCGGTACGCAGTATTTT. Protein sequence: CASSQDVRTRNRGTQYF. This chain joins TRBV4-1 and TRBJ2-3; 7 bases line up with TRBD2. This CDR3 is built from 17 residues. Germline V gene data show CDR1 as MGHRA and CDR2 as YSYEKL. Losses at the gene ends were 0 bases for V and 8 bases for J; bases not matched to a gene: 14.

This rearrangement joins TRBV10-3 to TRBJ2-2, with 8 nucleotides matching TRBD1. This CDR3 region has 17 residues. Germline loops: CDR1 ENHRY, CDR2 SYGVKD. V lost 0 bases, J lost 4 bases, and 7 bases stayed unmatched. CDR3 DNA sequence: TGTGCCATCAGTGAGTCGGACGGGACAGGACTCACCGGGGAGCTGTTTTTT. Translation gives CAISESDGTGLTGELFF.

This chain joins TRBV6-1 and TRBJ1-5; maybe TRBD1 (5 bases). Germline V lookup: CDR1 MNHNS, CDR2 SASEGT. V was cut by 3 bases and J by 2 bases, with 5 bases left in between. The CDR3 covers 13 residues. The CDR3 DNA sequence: TGTGCCAGCAGTGACAGGGGCAATCAGCCCCAGCATTTT. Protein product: CASSDRGNQPQHF.

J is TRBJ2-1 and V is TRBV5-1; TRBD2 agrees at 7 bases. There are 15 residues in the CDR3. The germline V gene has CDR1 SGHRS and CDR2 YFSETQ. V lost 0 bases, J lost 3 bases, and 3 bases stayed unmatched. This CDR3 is CASSLGRGDYNEQFF. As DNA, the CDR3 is TGCGCCAGCAGCTTGGGACGGGGGGACTACAATGAGCAGTTCTTC.

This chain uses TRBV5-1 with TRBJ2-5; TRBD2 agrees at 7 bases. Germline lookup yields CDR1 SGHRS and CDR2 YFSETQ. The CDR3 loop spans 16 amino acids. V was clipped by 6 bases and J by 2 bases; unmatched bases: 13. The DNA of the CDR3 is TGCGCCAGCAAAGAGGTTGCGGGGGTGGAACAAGAGACCCAGTACTTC. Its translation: CASKEVAGVEQETQYF.

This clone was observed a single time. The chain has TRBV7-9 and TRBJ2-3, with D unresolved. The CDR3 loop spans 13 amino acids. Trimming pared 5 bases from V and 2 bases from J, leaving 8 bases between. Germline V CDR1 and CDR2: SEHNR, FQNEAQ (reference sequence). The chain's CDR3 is CASSHIYTDTQYF. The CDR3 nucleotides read TGTGCCAGCAGCCATATCTACACAGATACGCAGTATTTT.

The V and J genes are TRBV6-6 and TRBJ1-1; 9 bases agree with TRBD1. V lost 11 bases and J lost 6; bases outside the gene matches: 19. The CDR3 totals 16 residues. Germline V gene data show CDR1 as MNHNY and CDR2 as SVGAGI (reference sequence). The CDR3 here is CAAQGGQGLGKAEAFF. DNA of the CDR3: TGTGCCGCCCAGGGGGGACAGGGATTAGGGAAGGCTGAAGCTTTCTTT.

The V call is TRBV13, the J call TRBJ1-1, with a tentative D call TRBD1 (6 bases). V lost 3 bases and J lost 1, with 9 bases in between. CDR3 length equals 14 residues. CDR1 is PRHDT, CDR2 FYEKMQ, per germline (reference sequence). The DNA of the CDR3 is TGTGCCAGCAGCTTCTACAGGGAGAACACTGAAGCTTTCTTT. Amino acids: CASSFYRENTEAFF.